A selection of T cell receptor beta chains follows, all from one sample in a study of T-cell reconstitution after alpha-beta-depleted transplantation in children. MiXCR, applied by TCRdb to the PCR reads, yields one record per CDR3 protein. This sample has about 460,000 distinct CDR3 sequences; around 10% occur once, and the top ten carry about 15%. The specimen was PBMCs, mostly from graft donor cells, collected 180 days after TCRalphabeta/CD19-depleted stem cell transplant. Every receptor here comes from a female patient aged 2-9 years who had a stem cell transplant for aplastic anemia, so the T cells may come from the graft donor. Each CDR3 is given with its conserved first and last residue. Fields, in order: V gene, D gene, clone size, CDR3 protein. A D gene is named only where the DNA matches it firmly. The size of a clone is reported for some rows only, either as once, few or many, or as a class for expanded clones.

TRBV7-7	NA	NA	CASSLDWQSYNEQFF
TRBV28	TRBD1	NA	CASSGAGTGTNTQYF
TRBV24-1	NA	few	CATSDGGYGYTF
TRBV7-2	TRBD2	NA	CASSLIGTGTSMNEQFF
TRBV7-2	TRBD1	few	CASSLGKGAYEQYF
TRBV21-1	NA	NA	CASSKGPIGWTSSTDTQYF
TRBV11-1	NA	few	CASSPGGPLGQIQETQYF
TRBV4-2	TRBD1	few	CASSQDPAGQSYGYTF
TRBV4-3	NA	NA	CASSQDWGRNQPQHF
TRBV7-9	NA	NA	CANRMGNEQFF
TRBV27	NA	few	CASSSLWRENIQYF
TRBV6-2/TRBV6-3	TRBD1	NA	CASSYQGDTKNIQYF
TRBV7-3	NA	NA	CASSPMAGDNEQFF
TRBV6-2/TRBV6-3	TRBD2	NA	CASSGPGELFF